This entry lists 7 T cell receptor beta chains sequenced from one sample in a study of cytomegalovirus exposure and HLA in healthy donors. Generated by immunoSEQ multiplex PCR, the TCRdb table keeps only in-frame clones and is missing some. The sample has 200,000 to 300,000 clones; about 87% are singletons. Sample: PBMCs. Receptors were obtained from a man aged 18 to 30 in good health and CMV-seronegative.

The genes are TRBV12-5 and TRBJ1-6; tentative D call: TRBD1 (5 bases). The CDR3 is made up of 13 amino acids. Germline V gene sequence: CDR1 LGHNT, CDR2 FRNRAP. V lost 6 bases and J lost 3, with 6 bases in between. The CDR3 DNA sequence: TGTGCTAGTGGCCAGGGCTATAATTCACCCCTCCACTTT. This translates into CASGQGYNSPLHF.

This chain connects TRBV15 to TRBJ1-5; D might be TRBD1 (5 bases). Germline-derived CDR1 and CDR2 are LNHNV and YYDKDF (reference sequence). The CDR3 is 18 residues long. With 4 bases removed from V and 5 bases from J, the gap between germline ends came to 24 bases. The CDR3, as DNA: TGTGCCACCAGCATAATGACCCGGGGTGTGGGGGGACATCAGCCCCAGCATTTT. Its protein is CATSIMTRGVGGHQPQHF.

V usage is TRBV2 and J usage is TRBJ2-7; D possibly corresponds to TRBD1 (5 bases). Germline-derived CDR1 and CDR2 are SNHLY and FYNNEI. The V end lost 4 bases, the J end lost 6 bases, and 16 bases lay between the germline ends. CDR3 length: 14 residues. This chain's CDR3 is CASSASRVPLEQYF. The CDR3 bases are TGTGCCAGCAGTGCTTCCAGGGTCCCCCTCGAGCAGTACTTC.

The chain couples TRBV15 to TRBJ2-1, with D unresolved. The V gene lost 3 bases and the J gene lost 2 bases, with 17 bases spanning the gap. The CDR3 has 17 amino acids. Germline CDR1 is LNHNV and CDR2 is YYDKDF (reference sequence). The DNA of the CDR3 is TGTGCCACCAGCAGCCGACCGCTAGGCACCCCCTACAATGAGCAGTTCTTC. Residues: CATSSRPLGTPYNEQFF. Combining the CDR3 with reference TRBV15 and TRBJ2-1 gives the whole variable domain DAMVIQNPRYQVTQFGKPVTLSCSQTLNHNVMYWYQQKSSQAPKLLFHYYDKDFNNEADTPDNFQSRRPNTSFCFLDIRSPGLGDTAMYLCATSSRPLGTPYNEQFFGPGTRLTVL.

The chain uses TRBV5-1 and TRBJ2-3; TRBD2 matches at 8 bases. The V gene end was trimmed by 4 bases and the J gene end by 2 bases; junction bases not matched to a gene: 6. Germline CDR1 reads SGHRS; CDR2 reads YFSETQ. This CDR3 is 15 amino acids long. The CDR3 bases are TGCGCCAGCAGCGAGGGACTAGTCCCCACAGATACGCAGTATTTT. Encoded protein: CASSEGLVPTDTQYF.

This sequence joins TRBV23-1 and TRBJ2-3; D unclear. TRBV23-1 is known as an ORF, though its function is uncertain. V was shortened by 6 bases and J by 5 bases, with 12 bases between the two germline ends. The CDR3 sequence is 13 residues long. The CDR3 region is CASSHPEVDTQYF. The CDR3, as DNA: TGCGCCAGCAGCCACCCCGAGGTAGATACGCAGTATTTT.

This rearrangement joins TRBV7-2 to TRBJ2-3; 10 positions match TRBD2. Germline V lookup: CDR1 SGHTA, CDR2 FQGNSA. V shed 5 bases, J shed 6 bases, and the junction held 8 bases outside the gene matches. There are 15 residues in the CDR3. Written as DNA, the CDR3 is TGTGCCAGCAGCCTTCTAGCGGGAGTTGTGGATACGCAGTATTTT. It yields the protein CASSLLAGVVDTQYF.